These 25 T cell receptor beta chains were sequenced from one sample in a study of blood T cell repertoires in COVID-19. Clones were read by immunoSEQ multiplex PCR, and TCRdb kept only the in-frame ones, dropping some. The sample records 300,000 to 350,000 clones, more than 70% being singletons. What was sequenced was PBMCs or T cells enriched from blood (not recorded which). These receptors all come from a woman in her 30s who had been exposed to COVID-19.

The chain carries TRBV19 and TRBJ1-5, with 7 bases matching TRBD1. V gave up 1 base and J gave up 7 bases; unmatched junction bases: 7. Per germline, CDR1 LNHDA and CDR2 SQIVND (reference sequence). This CDR3 comprises 15 residues. CDR3 in amino acids: CASSIALTGWQPQHF. The DNA of the CDR3 is TGTGCCAGTAGTATAGCCCTGACAGGGTGGCAGCCCCAGCATTTT.

The gene calls are TRBV11-2 and TRBJ1-1; 9 nucleotides agree with TRBD1. Trimming took 1 base from V and 11 from J; bases not matched to a gene: 11. Germline V gene sequence: CDR1 SGHAT, CDR2 FQNNGV. This CDR3 has 15 residues. In nucleotides, the CDR3 is TGTGCCAGCAGCTTAGCTGGACAGGGGACCTTCTGGGCTTTCTTT. It encodes CASSLAGQGTFWAFF.

J is TRBJ1-2 and V is TRBV11-3, with TRBD1 as a possible D gene (5 bases). CDR3 length: 14 amino acids. Per the germline V gene, CDR1 is SGHNT and CDR2 is YENEEA. V was clipped by 0 bases and J by 6 bases, with 11 bases between them. CDR3 DNA: TGTGCCAGCAGCTTAGATCTAGGGGCCCATGGCTACACCTTC. Translation: CASSLDLGAHGYTF. The entire variable domain, with the rest obtained from reference TRBV11-3 and TRBJ1-2, is as follows: EAGVVQSPRYKIIEKKQPVAFWCNPISGHNTLYWYLQNLGQGPELLIRYENEEAVDDSQLPKDRFSAERLKGVDSTLKIQPAELGDSAVYLCASSLDLGAHGYTFGSGTRLTVV.

Here the CDR3 DNA reads TGCGCCAGCAGCTGGGGACAGGGGCGTAACGAGCAGTACTTC. This sequence encodes CASSWGQGRNEQYF. The chain joins TRBV5-1 to TRBJ2-7; 10 positions match TRBD1. In germline, CDR1 is SGHRS, CDR2 YFSETQ. The V segment lost 3 bases and the J segment 5 bases; nucleotides outside the gene matches: 5. The CDR3 has 14 amino acids.

This clone has only a few counts. This chain joins TRBV7-9 and TRBJ2-1; D not certain. V lost 8 bases, J lost 5 bases, and 16 bases lay in between. The CDR3 loop spans 14 amino acids. Germline values: CDR1 SEHNR, CDR2 FQNEAQ (reference sequence). The chain's CDR3 is CASSWWNRNNEQFF. CDR3 bases: TGTGCCAGCTCTTGGTGGAACAGAAACAATGAGCAGTTCTTC.

The V gene is TRBV18, the J gene TRBJ1-1; D might be TRBD1 (5 bases). This CDR3 region has 13 residues. Germline loops: CDR1 KGHSH, CDR2 LQKENI. Trimming stripped 3 bases from V and 3 bases from J, with 8 bases between. The CDR3 loop is CASSPTVYTEAFF. In nucleotides, the CDR3 is TGTGCCAGCTCACCGACAGTCTACACTGAAGCTTTCTTT. The variable domain in full, completed from reference TRBV18 and TRBJ1-1, reads NAGVMQNPRHLVRRRGQEARLRCSPMKGHSHVYWYRQLPEEGLKFMVYLQKENIIDESGMPKERFSAEFPKEGPSILRIQQVVRGDSAAYFCASSPTVYTEAFFGQGTRLTVV.

This clone has a single count. Additional DNA sequences in this sample encode the identical CDR3. The chain joins TRBV18 to TRBJ2-1, with D uncertain. V was clipped by 0 bases and J by 0 bases, with 3 bases between them. CDR1 is KGHSH and CDR2 is LQKENI in the germline V gene. The CDR3 runs 14 residues. CDR3 residues: CASSPPSSYNEQFF. DNA of the CDR3: TGTGCCAGCTCACCACCCAGCTCCTACAATGAGCAGTTCTTC.

The V call is TRBV14, the J call TRBJ2-7, with unresolved D. The germline V gene encodes CDR1 SGHDN and CDR2 FVKESK. The CDR3 runs 11 residues. V lost 0 bases and J lost 6, with 3 bases in between. In nucleotides, the CDR3 is TGTGCCAGCAGCCAAGAGAGCGAGCAGTACTTC. This translates into CASSQESEQYF.

The chain combines TRBV27 with TRBJ1-2, with D possibly being TRBD1 (6 bases). Trimming cost V 7 bases and J 7 bases, with 19 bases left between them. The germline CDR1 and CDR2 sequences are MNHEY and SMNVEV (reference sequence). There are 14 residues in the CDR3. The CDR3 nucleotides read TGTGCCAGCACCCCTGGGGGCGGGCGTAGTGGCTACACCTTC. Its protein product is CASTPGGGRSGYTF.

In regard to this clone: The germline gene is not matched at one end of the junction; a read error may be the cause. This CDR3 is CASSIDRGTEAFF. CDR3 bases: TGTGCCAGCAGCATAGACAGGGGGACTGAAGCTTTCTTT. The chain has TRBV11-2 and TRBJ1-1, with 9 bases that match TRBD1. The CDR3 consists of 13 residues. Germline V lookup: CDR1 SGHAT, CDR2 FQNNGV.

The V call is TRBV19, the J call TRBJ2-7, with 7 nucleotides matching TRBD1. Germline lookup yields CDR1 LNHDA and CDR2 SQIVND (reference sequence). After removal of 3 bases from V and 10 bases from J, the junction contained 12 bases not matched to a gene. This CDR3 spans 14 amino acids. The CDR3 sequence: CASSIFGQEEPQYF. The CDR3 nucleotides read TGTGCCAGTAGTATCTTTGGACAGGAAGAACCTCAGTACTTC.

Worth noting for this clone: Relative to the germline gene, one junction end is altered; a read error may explain this. This sample includes further DNA sequences coding for the same CDR3. J is TRBJ2-1 and V is TRBV7-7, with D tentatively TRBD2 (6 bases). From germline, CDR1 is SSHAT and CDR2 FNYEAQ (reference sequence). The CDR3 totals 15 residues. The CDR3 sequence: CASSLVGSSYNEQFF. The DNA for the CDR3 is TGTGCTAGCAGCCTAGTCGGGAGCTCCTACAATGAGCAGTTCTTC.

This chain links TRBV7-2 with TRBJ2-2; 8 nucleotides line up with TRBD2. The CDR3 length is 16 residues. V shed 0 bases, J shed 4 bases, and the junction held 4 bases outside the gene matches. The germline gives CDR1 SGHTA, CDR2 FQGNSA. Here the CDR3 DNA reads TGTGCCAGCAGCTTAGCTGGCCTAGCGGGCACCGGGGAGCTGTTTTTT. Amino acid sequence: CASSLAGLAGTGELFF. The full variable domain, its missing parts supplied by reference TRBV7-2 and TRBJ2-2, is GAGVSQSPSNKVTEKGKDVELRCDPISGHTALYWYRQSLGQGLEFLIYFQGNSAPDKSGLPSDRFSAERTGGSVSTLTIQRTQQEDSAVYLCASSLAGLAGTGELFFGEGSRLTVL.

V usage is TRBV7-9 and J usage is TRBJ1-2, with D possibly being TRBD1 (6 bases). V was pared by 5 bases and J by 7 bases, with 17 bases between. The CDR3 loop spans 14 amino acids. Germline V gene data show CDR1 as SEHNR and CDR2 as FQNEAQ (reference sequence). The CDR3 nucleotides are TGTGCCAGCAGCGGCGGCGGGCAGGGGCTTGGCTACACCTTC. It translates to CASSGGGQGLGYTF.

J is TRBJ2-2 and V is TRBV12-2; the table's D call TRBD2 went unverified against the DNA. TRBV12-2 is marked as a pseudogene. There are 15 residues in the CDR3. Here the CDR3 reads CASRLAGGGTGELFF. CDR3 DNA: TGTGCAAGTCGCCTAGCGGGAGGGGGGACCGGGGAGCTGTTTTTT.

V gene TRBV27 combines with J gene TRBJ2-2; D might be TRBD2 (5 bases). There are 17 residues in the CDR3. Germline lookup yields CDR1 MNHEY and CDR2 SMNVEV (reference sequence). Trimming removed 6 bases from V and 1 base from J, with 18 bases in between. Here the CDR3 DNA reads TGTGCCAGCAGCCCGGGTATGTGGAGCGGGAACACCGGGGAGCTGTTTTTT. Protein sequence: CASSPGMWSGNTGELFF.

The chain employs TRBV5-6 and TRBJ1-2; 9 nucleotides line up with TRBD1. V shed 0 bases and J 8 bases; nucleotides not matched to a gene: 11. The CDR3 has 16 residues. Germline CDR1 reads SGHDT; CDR2 reads YYEEEE. The CDR3 DNA follows: TGTGCCAGCAGCTTGGTTCCCGGACAGGGGACCGGGGGCTACACCTTC. Its protein is CASSLVPGQGTGGYTF.

This sequence joins TRBV19 and TRBJ1-1, with D uncertain. The CDR3 sequence is 14 residues long. Germline CDR1 LNHDA, CDR2 SQIVND (reference sequence). V shed 2 bases and J shed 9 bases, with 16 bases lying between them. CDR3 residues: CASSIPPPGAKAFF. CDR3 coding DNA: TGTGCCAGTAGTATACCCCCTCCGGGAGCAAAAGCTTTCTTT. Complete variable domain (other parts from reference TRBV19 and TRBJ1-1): DGGITQSPKYLFRKEGQNVTLSCEQNLNHDAMYWYRQDPGQGLRLIYYSQIVNDFQKGDIAEGYSVSREKKESFPLTVTSAQKNPTAFYLCASSIPPPGAKAFFGQGTRLTVV.

Comments on this clone: The junction and the germline gene differ at one end; a read error may be behind it. CDR3 sequence reads: CASSEGTAIYPF. The CDR3 coding sequence is TGCGCCAGCAGTGAGGGGACAGCTATATACCCCTTC. The chain employs TRBV10-2 and TRBJ1-2, with 7 bases lining up with TRBD1. Looked up from germline, CDR1 is WSHSY and CDR2 is SAAADI. This CDR3 comprises 12 residues.

V gene TRBV28 combines with J gene TRBJ1-3; 7 nucleotides match TRBD1. The CDR3 is made up of 17 amino acids. J lost 1 base, V lost 1 base, and 7 bases had no gene match. Germline assignment: CDR1 MDHEN and CDR2 SYDVKM. As DNA, the CDR3 is TGTGCCAGCAGTTTATTGGGCAGGGGGTATTCTGGAAACACCATATATTTT. It codes for CASSLLGRGYSGNTIYF.

The V gene is TRBV18, the J gene TRBJ2-1; 8 bases agree with TRBD1. Trimming took 2 bases from V and 13 from J; bases not matched to a gene: 10. Germline CDR1 and CDR2: KGHSH and LQKENI. The CDR3 has 14 residues. CDR3 sequence: CASSPSGTGSGQFF. The CDR3 DNA reads TGTGCCAGCTCACCATCCGGGACAGGCTCCGGACAGTTCTTC.

This chain connects TRBV7-7 to TRBJ2-7; D unresolved. The length of the CDR3 is 16 residues. Germline V CDR1 and CDR2: SSHAT, FNYEAQ (reference sequence). CDR3 protein: CASRIKTPTPSYEQYF. In DNA form, the CDR3 reads TGTGCTAGCCGGATTAAAACCCCGACACCCTCCTACGAGCAGTACTTC.

The rearrangement uses TRBV7-9 and TRBJ2-3; 9 nucleotides match TRBD2. CDR3 length: 15 amino acids. The V gene's germline CDR1 is SEHNR and CDR2 FQNEAQ (reference sequence). Trimming cost V 6 bases and J 4 bases; bases outside gene matches: 8. CDR3 loop: CASSAVAGGPDTQYF. Written as DNA, the CDR3 is TGTGCCAGCAGTGCGGTGGCGGGAGGGCCAGATACGCAGTATTTT.

As concerns this clone: The same CDR3 can be traced to other DNA sequences in this sample. The chain recombines TRBV18 with TRBJ2-1; perhaps TRBD1 as D (8 bases). V gave up 0 bases and J gave up 7 bases, with 16 bases separating them. The CDR3 spans 16 residues. Germline lookup yields CDR1 KGHSH and CDR2 LQKENI. The CDR3 sequence: CASSPPGQGGGNEQFF. The CDR3 DNA is TGTGCCAGCTCACCACCAGGACAGGGCGGGGGTAATGAGCAGTTCTTC.

The chain uses TRBV7-9 and TRBJ2-3; 10 bases match TRBD2. Germline V gives CDR1 SEHNR, CDR2 FQNEAQ (reference sequence). Trimming took 8 bases from V and 9 from J; bases not matched to a gene: 8. There are 13 residues in the CDR3. The CDR3 DNA follows: TGTGCCAGCCAACTAGCGGGATTAGACACGCAGTATTTT. It is translated as CASQLAGLDTQYF.